Presented here are 13 T cell receptor beta chains from one specimen sequenced in a study of blood T cell repertoires in COVID-19. TCRdb's table, derived via immunoSEQ multiplex PCR, lists solely in-frame clones and lacks some. The table has about 190,000 clones, roughly 80% seen once. Sequencing was done on a sample of peripheral blood. The receptors shown here come from a man aged 25-45 years with active or convalescent COVID-19.

V gene TRBV19 combines with J gene TRBJ2-7; TRBD1 is a possible D gene (5 bases). The length of the CDR3 is 16 residues. Trimming shortened V by 2 bases and J by 2 bases, and 16 bases separated the two germline ends. Germline CDR1 LNHDA, CDR2 SQIVND (reference sequence). Written as DNA, the CDR3 is TGTGCCAGTAGTATACTCGGCAGGGCTGGGACCTACGAGCAGTACTTC. Translation: CASSILGRAGTYEQYF.

The rearrangement uses TRBV7-8 and TRBJ2-7, with D uncertain. Germline V gene lookup returns CDR1 SGHVS and CDR2 FQNEAQ. The length of the CDR3 is 15 residues. The V end was cut by 0 bases, the J end by 0 bases, with 9 bases between. CDR3 nucleotides: TGTGCCAGCAGCTTAGCCCTACTCCTCTCCTACGAGCAGTACTTC. Its translation is CASSLALLLSYEQYF.

The rearrangement links TRBV10-2 to TRBJ1-1; D might be TRBD1 (6 bases). The germline gives CDR1 WSHSY, CDR2 SAAADI. The CDR3 has 17 amino acids. Trimming took 2 bases from V and 3 from J, leaving 19 bases between them. Here the CDR3 DNA reads TGCGCCAGCAGTGAGCCTCAACAGGGCGGTTGGCACACTGAAGCTTTCTTT. The encoded protein is CASSEPQQGGWHTEAFF.

The V call is TRBV6-4, the J call TRBJ2-7; TRBD1 aligns across 7 bases. The length of the CDR3 is 15 residues. CDR1 is MRHNA, CDR2 SNTAGT, per germline. V lost 7 bases to trimming and J lost 3 bases; unmatched junction nucleotides: 12. CDR3 in amino acids: CASNQRCRGIYEQYV. The CDR3 nucleotides read TGTGCCAGCAACCAAAGGTGCAGGGGGATCTACGAGCAGTACGTC.

The chain combines TRBV29-1 with TRBJ2-7; TRBD1 might be the D (6 bases). Per germline, CDR1 SQVTM and CDR2 ANQGSEA. Trimming took 1 base from V and 2 from J, leaving 9 bases between them. The CDR3 length is 13 residues. The DNA for the CDR3 is TGCAGCGTTGAAGTGGGGGCGGCCTACGAGCAGTACTTC. Its translation is CSVEVGAAYEQYF.

This rearrangement joins TRBV7-9 to TRBJ1-2; 11 nucleotides align to TRBD1. CDR1 is SEHNR and CDR2 is FQNEAQ in the germline V gene (reference sequence). Unmatched junction bases numbered 4, after V lost 5 bases and J lost 2 bases. The CDR3 totals 15 residues. CDR3 protein: CASSRRDRGNYGYTF. CDR3 DNA sequence: TGTGCCAGCAGCCGGAGGGACAGGGGGAACTATGGCTACACCTTC.

This clone has just one count. The V gene is TRBV18, the J gene TRBJ1-5, with D perhaps TRBD1 (6 bases). CDR1 is KGHSH and CDR2 is LQKENI in the germline V gene. The V end was cut by 6 bases, the J end by 3 bases, with 12 bases between. This CDR3 is 14 amino acids long. CDR3 coding DNA: TGTGCCAGCTCCTCGGACAGTAACAATCAGCCCCAGCATTTT. It encodes CASSSDSNNQPQHF.

J is TRBJ2-1 and V is TRBV24-1; 9 bases match TRBD2. The CDR3 contains 16 residues. With V trimmed by 3 bases and J by 2 bases, 4 bases remained unmatched. Germline loops: CDR1 KGHDR, CDR2 SFDVKD. In nucleotides, the CDR3 is TGTGCCACCAGTGATCCCGGGACTAGCACCTACAATGAGCAGTTCTTC. It translates to CATSDPGTSTYNEQFF.

The V call is TRBV9, the J call TRBJ1-2; possibly TRBD1 for D (6 bases). With 0 bases removed from V and 7 bases from J, the gap between germline ends came to 19 bases. The CDR3 loop spans 16 amino acids. Germline CDR1 reads SGDLS; CDR2 reads YYNGEE. DNA of the CDR3: TGTGCCAGCAGCGTAGTTCCCTCAAGGGGGGAGGGTGGCTACACCTTC. Translating gives CASSVVPSRGEGGYTF.

The chain couples TRBV24-1 to TRBJ2-3; 12 positions match TRBD1. Looked up from germline, CDR1 is KGHDR and CDR2 is SFDVKD. With 4 bases clipped from V and 4 bases from J, the junction kept 5 bases outside the gene matches. The CDR3 runs 16 residues. The DNA of the CDR3 is TGTGCCACCAGTGAAACGGGACAGGGGGCCTCAGATACGCAGTATTTT. It codes for CATSETGQGASDTQYF.

This rearrangement joins TRBV5-4 to TRBJ2-3, with 7 bases that match TRBD1. Losses at the gene ends were 4 bases for V and 2 bases for J; bases not matched to a gene: 7. Germline-derived CDR1 and CDR2 are SGHNT and YYREEE (reference sequence). This CDR3 has 15 amino acids. This CDR3 reads CASSPETGSTDTQYF. The DNA for the CDR3 is TGTGCCAGCAGCCCCGAGACAGGGTCCACAGATACGCAGTATTTT.

This clone was counted between two and nine times. The chain employs TRBV5-1 and TRBJ1-6; 9 bases match TRBD1. This CDR3 comprises 16 residues. Unmatched junction bases numbered 12, after V lost 4 bases and J lost 10 bases. The germline gives CDR1 SGHRS, CDR2 YFSETQ. CDR3 loop: CASSQDRGTIGSPLHF. CDR3 nucleotide sequence: TGCGCCAGCAGCCAGGACAGGGGCACGATCGGGTCACCCCTCCACTTT.

This sequence joins TRBV6-1 and TRBJ2-7, with D possibly matching TRBD1 (5 bases). Germline V CDR1 and CDR2: MNHNS, SASEGT. V lost 3 bases, J lost 4 bases, and 16 bases lay in between. This CDR3 has 15 residues. The CDR3 DNA sequence: TGTGCCAGCAGTGAGGGAAGGCAGGGCCTTTACGAGCAGTACGTC. Its translation is CASSEGRQGLYEQYV.